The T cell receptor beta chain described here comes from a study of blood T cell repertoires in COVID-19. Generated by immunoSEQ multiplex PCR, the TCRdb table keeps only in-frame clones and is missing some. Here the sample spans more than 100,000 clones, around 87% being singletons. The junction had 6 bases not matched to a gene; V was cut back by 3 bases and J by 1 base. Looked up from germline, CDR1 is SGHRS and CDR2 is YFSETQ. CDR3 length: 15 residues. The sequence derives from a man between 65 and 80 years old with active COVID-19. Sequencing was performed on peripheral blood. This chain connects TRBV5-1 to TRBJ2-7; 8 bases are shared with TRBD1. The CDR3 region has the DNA TGCGCCAGCAGCTACACAGGGGGGCAATCCTACGAGCAGTACTTC. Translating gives CASSYTGGQSYEQYF.